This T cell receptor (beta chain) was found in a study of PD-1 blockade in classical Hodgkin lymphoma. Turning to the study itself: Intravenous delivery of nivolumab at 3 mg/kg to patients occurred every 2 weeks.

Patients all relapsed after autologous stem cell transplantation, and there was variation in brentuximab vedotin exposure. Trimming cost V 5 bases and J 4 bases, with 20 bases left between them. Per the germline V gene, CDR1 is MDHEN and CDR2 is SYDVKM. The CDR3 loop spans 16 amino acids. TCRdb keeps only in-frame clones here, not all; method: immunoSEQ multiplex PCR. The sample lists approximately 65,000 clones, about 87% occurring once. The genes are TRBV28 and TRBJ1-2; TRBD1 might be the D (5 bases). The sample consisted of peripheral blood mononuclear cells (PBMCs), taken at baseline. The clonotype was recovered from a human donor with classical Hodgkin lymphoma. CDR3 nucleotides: TGTGCCAGCAGTCCGGCGACAGAGATGGGCCGCTATGGCTACACCTTC. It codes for CASSPATEMGRYGYTF.